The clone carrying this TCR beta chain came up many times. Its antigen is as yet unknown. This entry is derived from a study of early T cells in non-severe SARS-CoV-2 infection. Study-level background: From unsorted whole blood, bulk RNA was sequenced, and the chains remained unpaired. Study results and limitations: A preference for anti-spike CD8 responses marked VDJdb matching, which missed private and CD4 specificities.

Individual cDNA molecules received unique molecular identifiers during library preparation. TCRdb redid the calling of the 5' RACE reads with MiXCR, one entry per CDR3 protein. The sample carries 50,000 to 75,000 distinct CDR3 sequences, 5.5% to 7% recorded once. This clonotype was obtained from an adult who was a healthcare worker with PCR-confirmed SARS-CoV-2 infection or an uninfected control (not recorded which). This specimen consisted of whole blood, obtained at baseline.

CDR3 loop: CASSTWTSGGLQETQYF. CDR3 nucleotide sequence: TGTGCCAGCAGCACTTGGACTAGCGGAGGCTTACAAGAGACCCAGTACTTC. The genes are TRBV7-8 and TRBJ2-5; 10 bases match TRBD2. J lost 2 bases, V lost 5 bases, and 11 bases had no gene match. This CDR3 region has 17 residues. Per the germline V gene, CDR1 is SGHVS and CDR2 is FQNEAQ.